This T cell receptor beta chain is drawn from a study of cytomegalovirus exposure and HLA in healthy donors. Study outcomes and limitations: Later on, an analysis tied 15,000 to 20,000 TCR beta sequences to HLA alleles at 0.05 false discovery rate. Most CMV-associated TCR beta chains were later found to appear HLA-restricted.

Per germline, CDR1 SGDLS and CDR2 YYNGEE. Trimming at V came to 1 base and at J to 4 bases, leaving 7 bases not matched to a gene. CDR3 length: 15 amino acids. PCR used 60 Vbeta primers and 13 Jbeta primers. Using immunoSEQ multiplex PCR, the repertoire was profiled, and TCRdb retains in-frame clones only, with some absent. This table has around 210,000 clones, approximately 81% appearing once. As to this clone: Its antigen is not known.

The specimen was PBMCs. The receptor's source is a girl aged 2 to 10 in good health and CMV-seronegative. The chain joins TRBV9 to TRBJ2-5, with 7 bases aligning to TRBD2. The CDR3 is CASSVWEGSGETQYF. The CDR3 DNA follows: TGTGCCAGCAGCGTATGGGAGGGTTCAGGAGAGACCCAGTACTTC.